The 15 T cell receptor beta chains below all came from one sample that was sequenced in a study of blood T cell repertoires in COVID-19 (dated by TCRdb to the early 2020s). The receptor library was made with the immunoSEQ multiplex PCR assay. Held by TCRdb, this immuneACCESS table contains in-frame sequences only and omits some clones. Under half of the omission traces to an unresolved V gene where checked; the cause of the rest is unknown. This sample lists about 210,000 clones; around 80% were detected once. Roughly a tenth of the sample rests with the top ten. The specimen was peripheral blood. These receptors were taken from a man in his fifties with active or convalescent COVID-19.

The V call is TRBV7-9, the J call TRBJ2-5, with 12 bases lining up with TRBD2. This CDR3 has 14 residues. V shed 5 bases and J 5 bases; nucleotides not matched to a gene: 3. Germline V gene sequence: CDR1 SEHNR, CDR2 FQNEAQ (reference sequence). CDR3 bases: TGTGCCAGCAGCCTGACTAGCGGGAGCGAGACCCAGTACTTC. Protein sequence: CASSLTSGSETQYF.

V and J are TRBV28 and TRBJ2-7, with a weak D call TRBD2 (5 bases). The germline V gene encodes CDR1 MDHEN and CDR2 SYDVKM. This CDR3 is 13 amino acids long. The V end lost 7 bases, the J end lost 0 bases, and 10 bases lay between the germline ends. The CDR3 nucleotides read TGTGCCAGCAACGAGGGTAGCTCCTACGAGCAGTACTTC. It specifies CASNEGSSYEQYF.

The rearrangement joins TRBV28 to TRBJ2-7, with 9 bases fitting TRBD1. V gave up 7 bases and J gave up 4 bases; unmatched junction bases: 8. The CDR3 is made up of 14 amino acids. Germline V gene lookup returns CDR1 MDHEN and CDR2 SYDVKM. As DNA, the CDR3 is TGTGCCAGCATCCGGACAGGGGCTGGGTACGAGCAGTACTTC. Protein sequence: CASIRTGAGYEQYF. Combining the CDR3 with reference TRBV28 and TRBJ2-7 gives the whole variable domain DVKVTQSSRYLVKRTGEKVFLECVQDMDHENMFWYRQDPGLGLRLIYFSYDVKMKEKGDIPEGYSVSREKKERFSLILESASTNQTSMYLCASIRTGAGYEQYFGPGTRLTVT.

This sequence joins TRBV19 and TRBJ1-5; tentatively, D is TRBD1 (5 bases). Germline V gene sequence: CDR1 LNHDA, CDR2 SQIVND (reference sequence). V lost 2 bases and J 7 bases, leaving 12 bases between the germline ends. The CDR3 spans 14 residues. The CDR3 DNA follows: TGTGCCAGTAGTATACCGGCAGGGCGGCAGCCCCAGCATTTT. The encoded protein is CASSIPAGRQPQHF.

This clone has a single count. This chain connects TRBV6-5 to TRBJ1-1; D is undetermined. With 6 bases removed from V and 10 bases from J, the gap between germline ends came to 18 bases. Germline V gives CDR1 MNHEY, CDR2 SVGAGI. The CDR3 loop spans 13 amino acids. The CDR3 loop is CASSPGGGGGAFF. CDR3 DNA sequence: TGTGCCAGCAGCCCCGGAGGAGGAGGAGGAGCTTTCTTT.

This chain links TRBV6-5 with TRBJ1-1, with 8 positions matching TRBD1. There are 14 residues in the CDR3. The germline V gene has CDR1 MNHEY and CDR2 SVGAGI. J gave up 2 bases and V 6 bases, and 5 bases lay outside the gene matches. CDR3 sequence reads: CASRPQGVNTEAFF. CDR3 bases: TGTGCCAGCAGACCACAGGGGGTAAACACTGAAGCTTTCTTT.

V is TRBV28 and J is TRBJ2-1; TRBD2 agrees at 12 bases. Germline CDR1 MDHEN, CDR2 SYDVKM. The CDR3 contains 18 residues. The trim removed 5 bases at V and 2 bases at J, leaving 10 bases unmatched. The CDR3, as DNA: TGTGCCAGCAGTCCCGGGACTAGCGGGTTAGGGGCCTACAATGAGCAGTTCTTC. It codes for CASSPGTSGLGAYNEQFF.

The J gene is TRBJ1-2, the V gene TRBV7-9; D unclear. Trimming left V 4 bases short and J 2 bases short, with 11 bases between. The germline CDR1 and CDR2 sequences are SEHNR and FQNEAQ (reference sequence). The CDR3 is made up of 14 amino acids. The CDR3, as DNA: TGTGCCAGCAGCTCTCCGCGTAGCAACTATGGCTACACCTTC. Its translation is CASSSPRSNYGYTF.

The CDR3, as DNA: TGCGCCAGCAGCTTGGGACTAGCTGGTGGCTACGAGCAGTACGTC. It yields the protein CASSLGLAGGYEQYV. The chain recombines TRBV5-1 with TRBJ2-7, with 7 bases fitting TRBD2. Germline loops: CDR1 SGHRS, CDR2 YFSETQ. V trimming: 0 bases; J trimming: 3 bases; junction bases outside the gene matches: 6. This CDR3 is 15 amino acids long.

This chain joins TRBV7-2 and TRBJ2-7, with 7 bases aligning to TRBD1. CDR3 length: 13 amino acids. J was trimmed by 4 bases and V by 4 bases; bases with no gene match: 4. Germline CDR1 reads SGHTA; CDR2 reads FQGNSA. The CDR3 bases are TGTGCCAGCAGCTCATACAGGGGTTACGAGCAGTACGTC. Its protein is CASSSYRGYEQYV.

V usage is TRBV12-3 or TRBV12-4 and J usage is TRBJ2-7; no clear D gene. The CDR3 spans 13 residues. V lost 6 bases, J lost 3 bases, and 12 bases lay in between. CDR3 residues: CASSPFQDYEQYF. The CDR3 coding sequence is TGTGCCAGCAGCCCATTCCAGGACTACGAGCAGTACTTC.

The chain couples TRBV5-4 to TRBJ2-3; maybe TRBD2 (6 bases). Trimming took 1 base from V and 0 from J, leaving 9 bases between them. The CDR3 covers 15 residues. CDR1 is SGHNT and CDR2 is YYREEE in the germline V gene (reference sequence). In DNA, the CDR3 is TGTGCCAGCAGCTTGATTGGGGGGAGCACAGATACGCAGTATTTT. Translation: CASSLIGGSTDTQYF.

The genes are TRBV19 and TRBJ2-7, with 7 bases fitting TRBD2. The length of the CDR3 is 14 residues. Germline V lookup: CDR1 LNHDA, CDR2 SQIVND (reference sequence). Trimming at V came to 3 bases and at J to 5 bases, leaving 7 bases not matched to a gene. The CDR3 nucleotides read TGTGCCAGTAGTATGGGCGGGAGTACAAACGAGCAGTACTTC. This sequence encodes CASSMGGSTNEQYF.

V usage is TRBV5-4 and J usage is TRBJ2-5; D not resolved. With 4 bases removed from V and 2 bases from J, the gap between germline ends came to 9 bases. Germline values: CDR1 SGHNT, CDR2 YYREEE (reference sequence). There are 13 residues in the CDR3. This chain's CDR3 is CASSVDGQETQYF. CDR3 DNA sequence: TGTGCCAGCAGCGTGGACGGTCAAGAGACCCAGTACTTC.

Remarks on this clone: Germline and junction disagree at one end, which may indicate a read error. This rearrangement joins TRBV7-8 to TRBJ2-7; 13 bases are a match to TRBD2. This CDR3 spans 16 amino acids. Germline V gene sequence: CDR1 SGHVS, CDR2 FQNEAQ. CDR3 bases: TGCGCTACATCGGGACTAGCGGGACAGGGACCCTACGAGCAGTACTTC. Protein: CATSGLAGQGPYEQYF. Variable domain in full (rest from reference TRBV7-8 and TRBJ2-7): GAGVSQSPRYKVAKRGQDVALRCDPISGHVSLFWYQQALGQGPEFLTYFQNEAQLDKSGLPSDRFFAERPEGSVSTLKIQRTQQEDSAVYLCATSGLAGQGPYEQYFGPGTRLTVT.